Presented here are 20 T cell receptor beta chains from one specimen sequenced in a study of regulatory T cells in long-lasting Graves disease. Construction of the TCR beta libraries employed iRepertoire HTBI primers in conjunction with Arm-PCR of CDR3 regions. TCRdb reprocessed the multiplex PCR reads with MiXCR, giving one entry per CDR3 protein. The table lists around 250,000 distinct CDR3 sequences, 20% of them singletons. The time point here: newly diagnosed GD, antithyroid drugs for less than 3 months. There was RNA extracted from PBMCs, and the TCR library was made from it. The sample consisted of peripheral blood mononuclear cells (PBMCs), taken at new diagnosis, from a patient treated with antithyroid drugs. These receptors came from a female donor with Graves disease.

The chain uses TRBV6-1 and TRBJ2-7; 9 nucleotides line up with TRBD1. This CDR3 is 16 amino acids long. V lost 5 bases, J lost 2 bases, and 10 bases stayed unmatched. CDR1 MNHNS and CDR2 SASEGT come from the germline V gene. The CDR3 is CASSPAGQGTPYEQYF. The CDR3 region has the DNA TGTGCCAGCAGTCCCGCGGGACAGGGAACCCCCTACGAGCAGTACTTC.

Details on this clonotype: A single base separates this from a much larger clone, so it may be a read error. CDR3 DNA sequence: TGCGCCAGCAGTGACTCGGGACAGGGGGCAGCCCAGTACTTC. Translated: CASSDSGQGAAQYF. The J gene is TRBJ2-5, the V gene TRBV10-1, with 12 bases matching TRBD1. This CDR3 region has 14 residues. V was pared by 3 bases and J by 9 bases, with 5 bases of the junction left unmatched. The V gene's germline CDR1 is WNHNN and CDR2 SYGVQD (reference sequence).

This clonotype was recorded many times. The chain joins TRBV6-1 to TRBJ2-3; D remains unclear. The CDR3 consists of 14 residues. From germline, CDR1 is MNHNS and CDR2 SASEGT. Trimming cost V 4 bases and J 4 bases, with 12 bases left between them. Here the CDR3 DNA reads TGTGCCAGCAGTGTAACCGCTAGTCCAGATACGCAGTATTTT. Residues: CASSVTASPDTQYF.

This clonotype was counted at least ten times. The rearrangement links TRBV20-1 to TRBJ2-3; the D gene is possibly TRBD2 (6 bases). The germline V gene has CDR1 DFQATT and CDR2 SNEGSKA (reference sequence). CDR3 size: 13 residues. The V gene lost 5 bases and the J gene lost 2 bases, with 11 bases spanning the gap. The CDR3 region has the DNA TGCAGTGCTCCCACGGGAGACACAGATACGCAGTATTTT. Its translation: CSAPTGDTDTQYF.

J is TRBJ2-3 and V is TRBV28; 12 bases line up with TRBD2. The V gene's germline CDR1 is MDHEN and CDR2 SYDVKM. Germline trimming cut 5 bases from V and 0 bases from J; bases unmatched to any gene: 18. The CDR3 extends over 21 amino acids. CDR3 sequence (DNA): TGTGCCAGCAGTCCCCTATGGCCCCCTCGACTAGCGGGGGTCAGCACAGATACGCAGTATTTT. Its translation: CASSPLWPPRLAGVSTDTQYF.

This clonotype was seen ten or more times. The chain carries TRBV14 and TRBJ2-2; D is unresolved. The ends were cut back, 2 bases at V and 7 bases at J, with 5 bases in the middle. The CDR3 spans 12 residues. Germline V gene data show CDR1 as SGHDN and CDR2 as FVKESK. CDR3 nucleotides: TGTGCCAGCAGCCAACTCCGCGGGGAGCTGTTTTTT. Its protein product is CASSQLRGELFF.

This clonotype was detected many times. This chain joins TRBV20-1 and TRBJ2-5; maybe TRBD2 (5 bases). Trimming pared 5 bases from V and 3 bases from J, leaving 16 bases between. The V gene's germline CDR1 is DFQATT and CDR2 SNEGSKA (reference sequence). This CDR3 is 14 amino acids long. CDR3 nucleotide sequence: TGCAGTGCTCTTCCCCCAGTCGGGAAAGAGACCCAGTACTTC. It translates to CSALPPVGKETQYF.

Note on this clonotype: A far larger clone is only one base removed, so a read error is likely. The chain recombines TRBV7-2 with TRBJ2-7, with a tentative D call TRBD2 (6 bases). The CDR3 is 14 amino acids. Germline loops: CDR1 SGHTA, CDR2 FQGNSA. CDR3 residues: CASSQAGGSYEQYF. The DNA for the CDR3 is TGCGCCAGCAGCCAAGCCGGGGGTTCCTACGAGCAGTACTTC.

This clonotype was seen ten or more times. V usage is TRBV7-2 and J usage is TRBJ2-2; D unresolved. Trimming cost V 2 bases and J 7 bases, with 14 bases left between them. The germline gives CDR1 SGHTA, CDR2 FQGNSA. This CDR3 is built from 15 residues. Here the CDR3 reads CASSLQGRHGGELFF. The CDR3, as DNA: TGTGCCAGCAGCTTACAAGGTCGACACGGCGGGGAGCTGTTTTTT.

This rearrangement joins TRBV12-3 or TRBV12-4 to TRBJ1-1, with 9 bases identical to TRBD1. J was trimmed by 5 bases and V by 8 bases; bases with no gene match: 15. The CDR3 consists of 16 residues. The CDR3 DNA follows: TGTGCCAGCCGGGACAGGGTCAGGACGGCCTCTACTGAAGCTTTCTTT. Translating gives CASRDRVRTASTEAFF.

This clonotype has ten or more counts. V usage is TRBV20-1 and J usage is TRBJ2-5; the D call may be TRBD1 or TRBD2 (5 bases each). V lost 0 bases and J 4 bases, leaving 6 bases between the germline ends. The CDR3 is made up of 12 amino acids. CDR1 is DFQATT, CDR2 SNEGSKA, per germline (reference sequence). CDR3 bases: TGCAGTGCTAGAGAAGGGACAGAGACCCAGTACTTC. Translation: CSAREGTETQYF.

This clonotype was found a few times. This chain joins TRBV14 and TRBJ2-2, with D possibly TRBD1 on 5 matching bases. This CDR3 is 14 amino acids long. The germline V gene encodes CDR1 SGHDN and CDR2 FVKESK. Trimming cost V 2 bases and J 7 bases, with 11 bases left between them. For the CDR3, the DNA is TGTGCCAGCAGCCAACTAGGTCAGGGCGGGGAGCTGTTTTTT. This encodes CASSQLGQGGELFF. Using reference TRBV14 and TRBJ2-2 for the parts outside the CDR3, the full variable domain is EAGVTQFPSHSVIEKGQTVTLRCDPISGHDNLYWYRRVMGKEIKFLLHFVKESKQDESGMPNNRFLAERTGGTYSTLKVQPAELEDSGVYFCASSQLGQGGELFFGEGSRLTVL.

Remarks on this clonotype: With only one base between it and a far larger clone, this is likely a read error. This chain uses TRBV12-3 or TRBV12-4 with TRBJ2-1; 7 bases map to TRBD1. There are 13 residues in the CDR3. Trimming at V came to 6 bases and at J to 13 bases, leaving 12 bases not matched to a gene. The CDR3 bases are TGTGCCAGCAGGACAGGGCTGGGGGAGACCCAGTTCTTC. Protein sequence: CASRTGLGETQFF.

In this sample, this clonotype turned up many times. Relative to the germline gene, one junction end is altered; a read error may explain this. The chain carries TRBV5-1 and TRBJ2-5; possibly TRBD1 for D (5 bases). This CDR3 has 13 amino acids. Germline V gene sequence: CDR1 SGHRS, CDR2 YFSETQ. For the CDR3, the DNA is TGTGCCAGCAGCTTAGGGGCAGAAGAGACCCAGTACTTC. Translated: CASSLGAEETQYF.

The chain recombines TRBV9 with TRBJ1-3, with TRBD1 identical over 11 bases. V lost 3 bases to trimming and J lost 2 bases; unmatched junction nucleotides: 1. The CDR3 sequence is 15 residues long. Looked up from germline, CDR1 is SGDLS and CDR2 is YYNGEE. The DNA for the CDR3 is TGTGCCAGCAGCGCGGGACAGGGGGCTGGAAACACCATATATTTT. This gives the protein CASSAGQGAGNTIYF.

The chain links TRBV30 to TRBJ1-3, with 7 bases lining up with TRBD1. The germline CDR1 and CDR2 sequences are GTSNPN and SVGIG (reference sequence). The CDR3 length is 14 residues. V lost 2 bases and J lost 3; bases outside the gene matches: 4. This CDR3 is CAWSPRGNGNTIYF. The DNA for the CDR3 is TGTGCCTGGAGTCCCAGGGGGAATGGAAACACCATATATTTT.

This clonotype was counted at least ten times. This sequence joins TRBV2 and TRBJ1-2; possibly TRBD1 for D (5 bases). V was pared by 2 bases and J by 8 bases, with 12 bases between. This CDR3 contains 13 residues. CDR1 and CDR2 (germline): SNHLY, FYNNEI. The CDR3 is CASSERGVVGYTF. The CDR3 nucleotides read TGTGCCAGCAGTGAAAGAGGGGTGGTGGGCTACACCTTC.

This clonotype was counted ten times or more. The chain joins TRBV7-2 to TRBJ2-1, with TRBD2 as a possible D gene (5 bases). The CDR3 runs to 15 residues. V was pared by 2 bases and J by 4 bases, with 12 bases between. Germline V gene sequence: CDR1 SGHTA, CDR2 FQGNSA. The CDR3 is CASSLSWRVYNEQFF. Here the CDR3 DNA reads TGTGCCAGCAGCTTAAGTTGGCGGGTGTACAATGAGCAGTTCTTC.

On this clonotype itself: This likely traces to a read error, being one base from a far larger clone. The CDR3 DNA follows: TGCAGTGCTGAGACTAGCGGGGACCCTTCCTACAATGAGCAGGTCTTC. Translated, it gives CSAETSGDPSYNEQVF. V and J are TRBV20-1 and TRBJ2-4; 11 bases are a match to TRBD2. From germline, CDR1 is DFQATT and CDR2 SNEGSKA (reference sequence). The CDR3 is made up of 16 amino acids.

This clonotype was recorded at least ten times. Germline and junction disagree at one end, which may indicate a read error. The J gene is TRBJ1-2, the V gene TRBV10-2; the D is unclear. This CDR3 contains 15 residues. CDR1 is WSHSY and CDR2 is SAAADI in the germline V gene. CDR3 in DNA: TGTGCCAGCAGTGAGTCGACGGGCTTTGGGTATGGCTACACCTTC. Translating it yields CASSESTGFGYGYTF.